This is a list of T cell receptor beta chains from one sample in a study of T cell repertoires in cytomegalovirus infection. A single record per CDR3 protein comes from TCRdb applying MiXCR to the reads. The data contain approximately 730,000 distinct CDR3 sequences, around a third of them seen just once; the ten biggest clones take up over 15%. No cognate antigen is known for these TCRs. The source was cultured PBMCs, collected from culture after CMV antigen stimulation. These TCRs come from a human donor in good health (CMV status not recorded). Some clones in this sample may be carry-over from other donors' samples. The CDR3 runs from the conserved cysteine through the conserved F or W. Clone size is not always given. Where it is, it says once, few, many or a class for expanded clones.

cdr3_aa | v_call | cdr3_length | clone_size
CASSESGNIQYF | TRBV12-3/TRBV12-4 | 12 | few
CSARDLSGPDTQYF | TRBV20-1 | 14 | few
CASTFSGEGTEAFF | TRBV11-2 | 14 | few
CASSEMIGGTGNTIYF | TRBV2 | 16 | -
CASSFLQGAGTF | TRBV12-3/TRBV12-4 | 12 | few
CASSFPGQGDYGYTF | TRBV6-2/TRBV6-3 | 15 | few
CASSLDSGGQETQYF | TRBV7-2 | 15 | many
CASSLRKGPSQDTQYF | TRBV12-3/TRBV12-4 | 16 | few
CASSLAQGTEAFF | TRBV7-6 | 13 | many
CASSAEGRGNTEAFF | TRBV9 | 15 | -
CASGLGGAGETQYF | TRBV7-2 | 14 | many
CASRRTSGSSYNEQFF | TRBV7-8 | 16 | -
CASSGSATNNEQFF | TRBV12-3/TRBV12-4 | 14 | few
CASSSRQVLGEKLFF | TRBV7-2 | 15 | few
CSASSGRVKETQYF | TRBV29-1 | 14 | few
CASSFSSGRSETQYF | TRBV7-7 | 15 | once
CASRPRGSYNEQFF | TRBV19 | 14 | -
CASRRDRVLGANVLTF | TRBV19 | 16 | many
CASSPLAGENTDTQYF | TRBV7-2 | 16 | -
CASRELTENTEAFF | TRBV19 | 14 | -
CATRGPYKTNTEAFF | TRBV19 | 15 | few
CASRITGARDSPLHF | TRBV12-3/TRBV12-4 | 15 | -